This T cell receptor (beta chain) was documented in a study of blood T cells in healthy people across ages. Study-level points and caveats: Diversity was estimated from one million T cells, and these estimates were considered underestimates. Per million T cells, the diversity of TCR beta decreased roughly linearly as age advanced.

V was pared by 3 bases and J by 11 bases, with 19 bases between. Per the germline V gene, CDR1 is MNHNS and CDR2 is SASEGT. There are 14 residues in the CDR3. A second about 6 to 11 cycle PCR used barcoded and J-beta primers. Each sample yielded at least 2.5 million CDR3-containing paired-end reads. Each CDR3 protein gets one entry after TCRdb re-called the 5' RACE reads with MiXCR. The data contain about 640,000 distinct CDR3 sequences, 45% to 65% of them seen just once; the ten biggest clones take up over 35%. This clonotype turned up a few times. As yet, its antigen is unknown. The gene calls are TRBV6-1 and TRBJ2-5, with D possibly matching TRBD1 (6 bases). The sequenced sample was blood. The origin of this receptor is a man in his sixties in good health. The CDR3, as DNA: TGTGCCAGCAGTGAGAGTAGGGGAAGGGACAAGCAGTACTTC. This sequence encodes CASSESRGRDKQYF.